The entry below gives a single T cell receptor (beta chain) sequence along with its context. Germline assignment: CDR1 SEHNR and CDR2 FQNEAQ (reference sequence). Trimming took 5 bases from V and 1 from J, leaving 14 bases between them. CDR3 size: 16 residues. This entry comes from a study of CD8 T cells in Susac syndrome. RNA was extracted with the RNeasy kit, and a quantity of about 0.45 to 1 ug was reverse transcribed using random hexamers. MiXCR was run by TCRdb on the immunoSEQ multiplex PCR reads, yielding one entry per CDR3 protein. Here the sample spans 250,000 to 300,000 distinct CDR3 sequences, 70% to 90% being singletons.

V is TRBV7-9 and J is TRBJ2-2, with unresolved D. Sequences were obtained from CD8+ T cells from PBMCs. The sequence was collected from a human donor with multiple sclerosis. Here the CDR3 DNA reads TGTGCCAGCAGCCACCGAGGCAGTGAGAACACCGGGGAGCTGTTTTTT. It yields the protein CASSHRGSENTGELFF.